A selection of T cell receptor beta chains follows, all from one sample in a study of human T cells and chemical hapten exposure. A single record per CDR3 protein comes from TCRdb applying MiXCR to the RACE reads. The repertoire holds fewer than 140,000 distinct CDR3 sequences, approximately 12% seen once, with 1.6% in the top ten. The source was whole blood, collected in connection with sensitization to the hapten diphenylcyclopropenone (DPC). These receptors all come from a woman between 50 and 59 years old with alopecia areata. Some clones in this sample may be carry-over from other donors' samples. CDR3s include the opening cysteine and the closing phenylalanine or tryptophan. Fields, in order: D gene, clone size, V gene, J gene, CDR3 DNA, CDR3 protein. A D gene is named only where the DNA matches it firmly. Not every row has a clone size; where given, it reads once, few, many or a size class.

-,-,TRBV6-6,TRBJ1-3,TGTGCCAGCAGTTACACCATCCAGGGGATTACTGGAAACACCATATATTTT,CASSYTIQGITGNTIYF
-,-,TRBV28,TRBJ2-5,TGTGCCAGCAGTCCATGGGGGACGCGAAAGACCCAGTACTTC,CASSPWGTRKTQYF
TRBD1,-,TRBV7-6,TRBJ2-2,TGTGCCAGCAGCCAAGAGCCGGGACAGGTATCCACCGGGGAGCTGTTTTTT,CASSQEPGQVSTGELFF
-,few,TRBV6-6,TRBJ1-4,TGTGCCAGCAGTACGGGGGCAACTAATGAAAAACTGTTTTTT,CASSTGATNEKLFF
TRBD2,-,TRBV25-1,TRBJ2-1,TGTGCCAGCAGTAGGGCTAGCGGGAGGGGGGGCCAGTTCTTC,CASSRASGRGGQFF
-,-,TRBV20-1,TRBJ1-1,TGCAGTGCCCGCCGGACAGTTAACACTGAAGCTTTCTTT,CSARRTVNTEAFF
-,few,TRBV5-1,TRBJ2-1,TGCGCCAGCACCTTGTCGGGGAATGAGCAGTTCTTC,CASTLSGNEQFF
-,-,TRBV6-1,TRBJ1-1,TGTGCCAGCAGTAAAACTGAAGCTTTCTTT,CASSKTEAFF
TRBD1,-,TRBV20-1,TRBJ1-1,TGCAGTGCTAGAAACCAGGGGGCTGGGGAGAACACTGAAGCTTTCTTT,CSARNQGAGENTEAFF
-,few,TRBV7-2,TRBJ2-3,TGTGCCAGCAGCTTCCCAGGGGATGGAGGAGATGCAGATACGCAGTATTTT,CASSFPGDGGDADTQYF
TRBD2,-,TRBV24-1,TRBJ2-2,TGTGCCACCAGTGACTCTATCCCGGGACTAGCGGGAGCGAGCGGGGAGCTGTTTTTT,CATSDSIPGLAGASGELFF
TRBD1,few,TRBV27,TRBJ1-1,TGTGCCAGCACCCACACAGGGGGCAGTACTGAAGCTTTCTTT,CASTHTGGSTEAFF
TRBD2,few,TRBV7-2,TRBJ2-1,TGTGCCAGCAGCTTGGGACTAGCGGGGGCCGCGGATGAGCAGTTCTTC,CASSLGLAGAADEQFF
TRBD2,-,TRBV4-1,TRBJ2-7,TGCGCCAGCAGGCGAACTAGCGGGGGAACCTACGAGCAGTACTTC,CASRRTSGGTYEQYF
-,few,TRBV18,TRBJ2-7,TGTGCCAGCTCACCGGGTCCCGCGGGCCCCTCCTACGAGCAGTACTTC,CASSPGPAGPSYEQYF
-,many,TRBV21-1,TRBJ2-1,TGTGCCAGCAGCAACGAGGGCAGGGAAGATAATGAGCAGTTCTTC,CASSNEGREDNEQFF
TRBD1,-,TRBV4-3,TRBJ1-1,TGCGCCAGCAGCCAGGGTACCGGGACAGGGGGCACTGAAGCTTTCTTT,CASSQGTGTGGTEAFF
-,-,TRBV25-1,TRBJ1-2,TGTGCCAGCAGAGAGGAGGGCTATGGCTACACCTTC,CASREEGYGYTF
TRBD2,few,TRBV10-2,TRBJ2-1,TGCGCCAGCCGTTCGGGGGGGCCTGTCTATGAGCAGTTCTTC,CASRSGGPVYEQFF
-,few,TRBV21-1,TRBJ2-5,TGTGCCAGCAGCAAAGAGGACAGGGGGCGGGAGACCCAGTACTTC,CASSKEDRGRETQYF
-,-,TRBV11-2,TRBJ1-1,TGTGCCAGCAGCGGGACTTGGACTGAAGCTTTCTTT,CASSGTWTEAFF
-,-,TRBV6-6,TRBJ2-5,TGTGCCAGCAGTTACGGGGTCAACCAAGAGACCCAGTACTTC,CASSYGVNQETQYF
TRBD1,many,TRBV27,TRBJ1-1,TGTGCCAGTCGCCAAACAGGGGGCCACACTGAAGCTTTCTTT,CASRQTGGHTEAFF
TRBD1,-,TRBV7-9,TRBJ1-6,TGTGCCAGCAGCTTCACTCTGGGGACAGAGAATTCACCCCTCCACTTT,CASSFTLGTENSPLHF
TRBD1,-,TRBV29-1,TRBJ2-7,TGCAGCGCCGGACAGGGGGCCTACGAGCAGTACTTC,CSAGQGAYEQYF
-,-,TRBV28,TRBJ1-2,TGTGCCAGCAGTAGACTCGGGACGGCTGGCTACACCTTC,CASSRLGTAGYTF
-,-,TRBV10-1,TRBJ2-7,TGCGCCAGCAGTGAGGCCCACGAGCAGTACTTC,CASSEAHEQYF
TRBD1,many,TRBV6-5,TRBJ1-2,TGTGCCAGCAGGATCGACAGGGACTATGGCTACACCTTC,CASRIDRDYGYTF
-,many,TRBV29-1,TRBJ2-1,TGCAGCGTTGGGGCTCCATACAATGAGCAGTTCTTC,CSVGAPYNEQFF
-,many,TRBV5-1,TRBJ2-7,TGCGCCAGCAGCCTCACAGGGAACTACGAGCAGTACTTC,CASSLTGNYEQYF
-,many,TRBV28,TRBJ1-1,TGTGCCAGCAGGACGGGGAGCACTGAAGCTTTCTTT,CASRTGSTEAFF